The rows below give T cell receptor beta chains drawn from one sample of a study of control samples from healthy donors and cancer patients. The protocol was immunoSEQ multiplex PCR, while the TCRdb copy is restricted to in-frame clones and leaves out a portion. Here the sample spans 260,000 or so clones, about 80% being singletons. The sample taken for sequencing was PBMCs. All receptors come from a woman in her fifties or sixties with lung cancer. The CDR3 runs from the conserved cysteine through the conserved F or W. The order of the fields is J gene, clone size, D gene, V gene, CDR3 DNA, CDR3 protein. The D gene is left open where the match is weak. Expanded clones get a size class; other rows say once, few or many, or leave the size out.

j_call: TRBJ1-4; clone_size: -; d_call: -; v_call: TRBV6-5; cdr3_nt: TGTGCCAGCAGCCGAGACAGTGCTAATGAAAAACTGTTTTTT; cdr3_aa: CASSRDSANEKLFF
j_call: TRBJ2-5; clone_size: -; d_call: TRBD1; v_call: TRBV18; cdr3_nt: TGTGCCAGCTCACCCGGACAGGACTTCCAAGAGACCCAGTACTTC; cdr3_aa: CASSPGQDFQETQYF
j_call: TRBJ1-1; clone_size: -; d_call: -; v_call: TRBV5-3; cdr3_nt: TGTGCCAGAAGCTGGGTACAGGAGTGTTTGAACACTGAAGCTTTCTTT; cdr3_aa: CARSWVQECLNTEAFF
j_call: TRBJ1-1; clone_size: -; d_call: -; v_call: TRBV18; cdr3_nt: TGTGCCAGCTCACCATCAGGGTCTTGGAACACTGAAGCTTTCTTT; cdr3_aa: CASSPSGSWNTEAFF
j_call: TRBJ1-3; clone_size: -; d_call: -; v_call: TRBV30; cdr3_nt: TGTGCCTGGAGCCTAACGGGTGGGGTTGGAAACACCATATATTTT; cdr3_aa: CAWSLTGGVGNTIYF
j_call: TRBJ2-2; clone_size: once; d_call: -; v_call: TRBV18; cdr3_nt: TGTGCCAGCTCCCCCACCGGGACAACCGGGGAGCTGTTTTTT; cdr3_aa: CASSPTGTTGELFF
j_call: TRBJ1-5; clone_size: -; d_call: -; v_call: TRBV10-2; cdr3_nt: TGCGCCAGCAGTGAAAGAGGGGGTCAGCCCCAGCATTTT; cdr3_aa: CASSERGGQPQHF
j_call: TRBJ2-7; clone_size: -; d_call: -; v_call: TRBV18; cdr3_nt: TGTGCCAGCTCACCGAAGACGGGCCTAAATACCTACGGCGAGCAGTACTTC; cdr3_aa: CASSPKTGLNTYGEQYF
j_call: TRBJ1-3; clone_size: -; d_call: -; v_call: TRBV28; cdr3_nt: TGTGCCAGCAGTATACTCGGGGGGGCCGGAAACACCATATATTTT; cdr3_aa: CASSILGGAGNTIYF
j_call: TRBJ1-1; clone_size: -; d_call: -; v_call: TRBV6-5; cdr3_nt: TGTGCCAGCAAGTCTCAGGGCCCAACTGAAGCTTTCTTT; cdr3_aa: CASKSQGPTEAFF
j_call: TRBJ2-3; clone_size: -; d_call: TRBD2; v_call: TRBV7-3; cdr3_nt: TGTGCCAGCAGCGCCGTCGGGACTAGCAGTGTAGATACGCAGTATTTT; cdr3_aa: CASSAVGTSSVDTQYF
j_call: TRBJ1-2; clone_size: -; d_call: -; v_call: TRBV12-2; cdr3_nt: TGTGCAAGTCGAAAACCGAAGGGAGGTAAGGACTATGGCTACACCTTC; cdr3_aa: CASRKPKGGKDYGYTF
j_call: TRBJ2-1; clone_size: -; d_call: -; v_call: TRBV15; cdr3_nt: TGTGCCACCAGCAGTTCCCTACGATCATACAATGAGCAGTTCTTC; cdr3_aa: CATSSSLRSYNEQFF
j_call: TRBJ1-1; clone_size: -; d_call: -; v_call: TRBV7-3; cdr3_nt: TGTGCCAGCAGCTCCGCGAGAATTGCGGACACTGAAGCTTTCTTT; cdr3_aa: CASSSARIADTEAFF
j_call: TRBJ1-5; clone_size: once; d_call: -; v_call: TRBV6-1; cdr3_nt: TGTGCCAGCAGTGAACCGGGTGTTAGGAATCAGCCCCAGCATTTT; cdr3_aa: CASSEPGVRNQPQHF
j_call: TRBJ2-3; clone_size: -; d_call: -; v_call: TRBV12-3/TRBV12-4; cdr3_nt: TGTGCCAGCAGTCCGTCGGGAGATACGCAGTATTTT; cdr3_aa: CASSPSGDTQYF
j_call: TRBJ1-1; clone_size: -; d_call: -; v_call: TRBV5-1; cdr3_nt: TGCGCCAGCAGATTAGCCGGGAGTATGAACACTGAAGCTTTCTTT; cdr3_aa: CASRLAGSMNTEAFF
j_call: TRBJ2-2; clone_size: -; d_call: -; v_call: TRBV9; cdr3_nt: TGTGCCAGCAGCCCCCAACTACACACCGGGGAGCTGTTTTTT; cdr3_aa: CASSPQLHTGELFF
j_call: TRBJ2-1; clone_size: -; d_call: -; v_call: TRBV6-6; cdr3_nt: TGTGCCAGCAGGCCTCCGAACAGACCCTACAATGAGCAGTTCTTC; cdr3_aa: CASRPPNRPYNEQFF
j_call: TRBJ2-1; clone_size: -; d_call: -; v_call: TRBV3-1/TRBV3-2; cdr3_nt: TGTGCCAGCGGGGGATATGTCAATGAGCAGTTCTTC; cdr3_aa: CASGGYVNEQFF
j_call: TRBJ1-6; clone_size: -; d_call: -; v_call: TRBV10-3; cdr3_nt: TGTGCCATCAGTGAGAACACTGCTAATTCACCCCTCCACTTT; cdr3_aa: CAISENTANSPLHF
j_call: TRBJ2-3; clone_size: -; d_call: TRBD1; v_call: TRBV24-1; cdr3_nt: TGTGCCACCAGTGATTACCCCGGACAGGGAACAATTAGCACAGATACGCAGTATTTT; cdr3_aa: CATSDYPGQGTISTDTQYF
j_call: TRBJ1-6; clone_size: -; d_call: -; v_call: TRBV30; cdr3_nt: TGTGCCTGGGAAGTTAACAGGAGGGGGAATTCACCCCTCCACTTT; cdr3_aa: CAWEVNRRGNSPLHF
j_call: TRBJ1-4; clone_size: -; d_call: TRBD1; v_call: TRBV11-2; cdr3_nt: TGTGCCAGCAGCCCGTCACAGGGGGTGGGTGAAAAACTGTTTTTT; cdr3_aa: CASSPSQGVGEKLFF
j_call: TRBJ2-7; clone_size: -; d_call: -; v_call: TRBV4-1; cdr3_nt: TGCGCCAGCAGCCAGTCTTACGGGACCTACGAGCAGTACTTC; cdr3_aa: CASSQSYGTYEQYF